One sample yielded the 29 T cell receptor beta chains listed below, sequenced in a study of blood T cell repertoires in COVID-19. Generated by immunoSEQ multiplex PCR, the TCRdb table keeps only in-frame clones and is missing some. Counted here are about 210,000 clones, approximately 91% occurring once; the ten biggest clones make up 1.5% to 2%. Sequencing was performed on peripheral blood. These TCRs come from a man aged 18 to 30 with active or convalescent COVID-19.

The chain recombines TRBV2 with TRBJ1-5, with TRBD1 matching over 12 bases. The CDR3 sequence is 17 residues long. V lost 6 bases, J lost 7 bases, and 13 bases stayed unmatched. The germline gives CDR1 SNHLY, CDR2 FYNNEI. CDR3: CASSGGPGQGARQPQHF. The DNA of the CDR3 is TGTGCCAGCAGCGGAGGACCGGGACAGGGGGCAAGACAGCCCCAGCATTTT.

V usage is TRBV12-3 or TRBV12-4 and J usage is TRBJ1-1; 8 bases agree with TRBD1. This CDR3 is built from 13 residues. J lost 1 base, V lost 6 bases, and 1 base had no gene match. DNA for the CDR3: TGTGCCAGCAGACAGGGGGAGAACACTGAAGCTTTCTTT. Translating gives CASRQGENTEAFF.

The genes are TRBV27 and TRBJ1-1; possibly TRBD1 for D (5 bases). From germline, CDR1 is MNHEY and CDR2 SMNVEV (reference sequence). This CDR3 has 12 residues. V shed 6 bases and J shed 4 bases, with 9 bases lying between them. CDR3 protein: CASRTGGTEAFF. CDR3 nucleotide sequence: TGTGCCAGCAGGACGGGGGGCACTGAAGCTTTCTTT.

This chain joins TRBV28 and TRBJ2-3; 10 positions match TRBD2. Germline CDR1 MDHEN, CDR2 SYDVKM. The V segment lost 7 bases and the J segment 4 bases; nucleotides outside the gene matches: 11. There are 16 residues in the CDR3. CDR3 protein: CASTRLAGGEADTQYF. CDR3 nucleotides: TGTGCCAGCACCCGACTAGCGGGTGGGGAGGCAGATACGCAGTATTTT. Combining the CDR3 with reference TRBV28 and TRBJ2-3 gives the whole variable domain DVKVTQSSRYLVKRTGEKVFLECVQDMDHENMFWYRQDPGLGLRLIYFSYDVKMKEKGDIPEGYSVSREKKERFSLILESASTNQTSMYLCASTRLAGGEADTQYFGPGTRLTVL.

V usage is TRBV5-5 and J usage is TRBJ1-2; maybe TRBD1 (5 bases). Germline values: CDR1 SGHKS, CDR2 YYEKEE (reference sequence). The CDR3 totals 15 residues. Trimming left V 0 bases short and J 4 bases short, with 13 bases between. The CDR3 bases are TGTGCCAGCAGCTTGGATGCAGGGCTAGGCTATGGCTACACCTTC. Translating it yields CASSLDAGLGYGYTF.

The chain employs TRBV18 and TRBJ1-1, with D hard to call. The CDR3 sequence is 14 residues long. Between the trimmed V and J ends, which lost 3 bases and 4 bases, there was a span of 12 bases. CDR1 KGHSH and CDR2 LQKENI come from the germline V gene. This chain's CDR3 is CASSPFGWSTEAFF. The CDR3 bases are TGTGCCAGCTCACCCTTTGGTTGGAGCACTGAAGCTTTCTTT.

The V call is TRBV2, the J call TRBJ1-5; 8 bases match TRBD1. Losses at the gene ends were 6 bases for V and 5 bases for J; bases not matched to a gene: 3. Per germline, CDR1 SNHLY and CDR2 FYNNEI. This CDR3 spans 13 amino acids. CDR3 sequence: CASSRGRDQPQHF. For the CDR3, the DNA is TGTGCCAGCAGCAGGGGGCGAGATCAGCCCCAGCATTTT.

V is TRBV19 and J is TRBJ2-5; a weak D match, TRBD1 (5 bases). Germline V gene data show CDR1 as LNHDA and CDR2 as SQIVND (reference sequence). Trimming shortened V by 4 bases and J by 5 bases, and 14 bases separated the two germline ends. CDR3 length: 14 residues. This CDR3 reads CASSRRQSMETQYF. The CDR3 nucleotides read TGTGCCAGTAGTAGGAGACAGTCCATGGAGACCCAGTACTTC. Full variable domain (rest looked up from reference TRBV19 and TRBJ2-5): DGGITQSPKYLFRKEGQNVTLSCEQNLNHDAMYWYRQDPGQGLRLIYYSQIVNDFQKGDIAEGYSVSREKKESFPLTVTSAQKNPTAFYLCASSRRQSMETQYFGPGTRLLVL.

V gene TRBV29-1 combines with J gene TRBJ1-1, with a possible D match to TRBD1 (5 bases). The germline gives CDR1 SQVTM, CDR2 ANQGSEA. The CDR3 has 12 amino acids. V dropped 7 bases and J dropped 0 bases, with 9 bases sitting between them. The CDR3 protein is CSARQLNTEAFF. CDR3 nucleotide sequence: TGCAGCGCAAGACAGCTGAACACTGAAGCTTTCTTT.

The V gene is TRBV19, the J gene TRBJ1-5, with a possible D match to TRBD1 (6 bases). The CDR3 length is 11 residues. Trimming shortened V by 8 bases and J by 11 bases, and 13 bases separated the two germline ends. Germline lookup yields CDR1 LNHDA and CDR2 SQIVND (reference sequence). CDR3 region: CASGGAGAQHF. As DNA, the CDR3 is TGTGCCAGTGGGGGGGCAGGGGCCCAGCATTTT.

The chain links TRBV10-3 to TRBJ1-5, with D possibly TRBD1 on 5 matching bases. The CDR3 has 14 residues. The V end was cut by 0 bases, the J end by 6 bases, with 9 bases between. Germline CDR1 ENHRY, CDR2 SYGVKD. The CDR3 spells CAISESRGTQPQHF. For the CDR3, the DNA is TGTGCCATCAGTGAGTCGCGGGGGACTCAGCCCCAGCATTTT.

This chain links TRBV29-1 with TRBJ2-3; TRBD2 agrees at 10 bases. CDR3 length: 13 residues. With 6 bases clipped from V and 2 bases from J, the junction kept 2 bases outside the gene matches. Germline CDR1 and CDR2: SQVTM and ANQGSEA. CDR3 nucleotides: TGCAGCGTGACTAGCGGGTACACAGATACGCAGTATTTT. As protein: CSVTSGYTDTQYF.

The gene calls are TRBV5-5 and TRBJ2-1; D is possibly TRBD2 (5 bases). The germline V and J ends were trimmed by 5 bases and 3 bases, with 12 bases remaining between them. The CDR3 sequence is 14 residues long. Per germline, CDR1 SGHKS and CDR2 YYEKEE (reference sequence). The CDR3 DNA reads TGTGCCAGCAGGGAGGACGGATTCTACAATGAGCAGTTCTTC. Its translation is CASREDGFYNEQFF. Filled out from reference TRBV5-5 and TRBJ2-1, the complete variable domain reads DAGVTQSPTHLIKTRGQQVTLRCSPISGHKSVSWYQQVLGQGPQFIFQYYEKEERGRGNFPDRFSARQFPNYSSELNVNALLLGDSALYLCASREDGFYNEQFFGPGTRLTVL.

The CDR3 bases are TGTGCTAGTGCCAACCGGGCAGGGGGCATAGGGGGCTACACCTTC. Translating it yields CASANRAGGIGGYTF. J is TRBJ1-2 and V is TRBV12-5, with 8 bases identical to TRBD1. The CDR3 sequence is 15 residues long. Per the germline V gene, CDR1 is LGHNT and CDR2 is FRNRAP. V lost 7 bases and J lost 8; bases outside the gene matches: 15.

The CDR3 DNA is TGTGCCTGGAACCGGGGACAGGGTTTCGATCAGCCCCAGCATTTT. Its translation is CAWNRGQGFDQPQHF. J is TRBJ1-5 and V is TRBV30, with 9 bases aligning to TRBD1. The CDR3 spans 15 residues. The junction had 9 bases not matched to a gene; V was cut back by 4 bases and J by 5 bases. CDR1 and CDR2 from the germline V gene are GTSNPN and SVGIG (reference sequence).

This chain links TRBV6-1 with TRBJ1-5; 7 bases are a match to TRBD1. The germline CDR1 and CDR2 sequences are MNHNS and SASEGT. This CDR3 spans 14 amino acids. Trimming cost V 5 bases and J 6 bases; bases outside gene matches: 7. The CDR3 nucleotides read TGTGCCAGCAGTCCACCGACAGGGTCTCAGCCCCAGCATTTT. This sequence encodes CASSPPTGSQPQHF.

V usage is TRBV18 and J usage is TRBJ1-1; no reliable D call. Trimming shortened V by 4 bases and J by 1 base, and 10 bases separated the two germline ends. Germline assignment: CDR1 KGHSH and CDR2 LQKENI. CDR3 length equals 14 residues. Here the CDR3 DNA reads TGTGCCAGCTCACGGGAGGCGGGGAACACTGAAGCTTTCTTT. Amino acids: CASSREAGNTEAFF.

The genes are TRBV19 and TRBJ2-1; TRBD2 matches 14 bases. Losses at the gene ends were 3 bases for V and 5 bases for J; bases not matched to a gene: 9. The CDR3 covers 18 residues. CDR1 is LNHDA, CDR2 SQIVND, per germline (reference sequence). The CDR3 DNA reads TGTGCCAGTAGTATGCGAATGGGACTAGCGGGAGTTAACAATGAGCAGTTCTTC. This codes for CASSMRMGLAGVNNEQFF.

J is TRBJ2-7 and V is TRBV5-6; tentative D call: TRBD2 (5 bases). Trimming shortened V by 1 base and J by 4 bases, and 12 bases separated the two germline ends. The CDR3 length is 14 residues. Germline assignment: CDR1 SGHDT and CDR2 YYEEEE. The CDR3 loop is CASSLSGYLYEQYF. The CDR3 DNA sequence: TGTGCCAGCAGCTTGAGCGGTTACCTTTACGAGCAGTACTTC.

The rearrangement joins TRBV19 to TRBJ2-3; TRBD2 aligns across 9 bases. The CDR3 consists of 14 residues. Germline V gene data show CDR1 as LNHDA and CDR2 as SQIVND (reference sequence). V was clipped by 6 bases and J by 5 bases; unmatched bases: 6. CDR3 nucleotide sequence: TGTGCCAGTAGGTCTAGCGGGATGGGAGATACGCAGTATTTT. As protein: CASRSSGMGDTQYF.

V is TRBV7-2 and J is TRBJ2-2; TRBD2 matches 8 bases. CDR3 length: 15 residues. The junction had 9 bases not matched to a gene; V was cut back by 5 bases and J by 7 bases. Germline assignment: CDR1 SGHTA and CDR2 FQGNSA. The CDR3 protein is CASSPTGGGNGELFF. The CDR3 bases are TGTGCCAGCAGCCCCACCGGGGGGGGGAACGGGGAGCTGTTTTTT.

The V gene is TRBV28, the J gene TRBJ1-1, with 7 bases fitting TRBD1. The CDR3 totals 14 residues. The V gene's germline CDR1 is MDHEN and CDR2 SYDVKM. V was pared by 6 bases and J by 4 bases, with 8 bases of the junction left unmatched. The CDR3 bases are TGTGCCAGCAGCCCCGGACAGGAGATCACTGAAGCTTTCTTT. Its translation: CASSPGQEITEAFF.

The chain couples TRBV7-9 to TRBJ2-7; maybe TRBD1 (5 bases). The CDR3 contains 14 residues. Germline V gene lookup returns CDR1 SEHNR and CDR2 FQNEAQ (reference sequence). Trimming shortened V by 1 base and J by 3 bases, and 10 bases separated the two germline ends. As DNA, the CDR3 is TGTGCCAGCAGCTTAGTGACAGCCCTCTACGAGCAGTACTTC. Amino acids: CASSLVTALYEQYF. Looking up the rest from reference TRBV7-9 and TRBJ2-7 gives the full variable domain: DTGVSQNPRHKITKRGQNVTFRCDPISEHNRLYWYRQTLGQGPEFLTYFQNEAQLEKSRLLSDRFSAERPKGSFSTLEIQRTEQGDSAMYLCASSLVTALYEQYFGPGTRLTVT.

The V gene is TRBV6-5, the J gene TRBJ1-2; tentative D call: TRBD1 (6 bases). Per germline, CDR1 MNHEY and CDR2 SVGAGI. This CDR3 has 16 amino acids. Trimming removed 2 bases at V and 6 bases at J, with 19 bases between. The CDR3, as DNA: TGTGCCAGCAGTTACACTACTAAGACAGGATGGCATGGCTACACCTTC. It specifies CASSYTTKTGWHGYTF.

The CDR3, as DNA: TGTGCCAGTATGCCCCCGGGGGACACTGAAGCTTTCTTT. This sequence encodes CASMPPGDTEAFF. The chain combines TRBV19 with TRBJ1-1; a weak D match, TRBD1 (5 bases). There are 13 residues in the CDR3. Deletions cut 7 bases from V and 3 bases from J, with 12 bases between. CDR1 is LNHDA, CDR2 SQIVND, per germline (reference sequence).

The V gene is TRBV4-2, the J gene TRBJ1-2; D is uncertain. Trimming shortened V by 0 bases and J by 4 bases, and 12 bases separated the two germline ends. Germline V gene lookup returns CDR1 LGHNA and CDR2 YNFKEQ. The length of the CDR3 is 15 residues. CDR3 bases: TGTGCCAGCAGCCAAGAGCGGCTTAAGCCCTATGGCTACACCTTC. Translation: CASSQERLKPYGYTF.

The rearrangement links TRBV5-1 to TRBJ2-1; 11 bases map to TRBD2. CDR3 size: 18 residues. CDR1 is SGHRS and CDR2 is YFSETQ in the germline V gene. Trimming took 4 bases from V and 7 from J; bases not matched to a gene: 16. This chain's CDR3 is CASSLTSGRLMPPNEQFF. CDR3 nucleotides: TGCGCCAGCAGCCTCACTAGCGGGAGATTGATGCCCCCTAATGAGCAGTTCTTC. The full variable domain, its missing parts supplied by reference TRBV5-1 and TRBJ2-1, is KAGVTQTPRYLIKTRGQQVTLSCSPISGHRSVSWYQQTPGQGLQFLFEYFSETQRNKGNFPGRFSGRQFSNSRSEMNVSTLELGDSALYLCASSLTSGRLMPPNEQFFGPGTRLTVL.

The rearrangement links TRBV3-1 (or the pseudogene TRBV3-2) to TRBJ1-2; 7 bases are a match to TRBD1. This CDR3 comprises 14 residues. CDR1 and CDR2 from the germline V gene are LGHDT and YNNKEL (reference sequence). The V gene end was trimmed by 4 bases and the J gene end by 7 bases; junction bases not matched to a gene: 9. The chain's CDR3 is CASSPPGQNPGYTF. The CDR3 coding sequence is TGTGCCAGCAGCCCCCCGGGACAGAATCCTGGCTACACCTTC.

In DNA form, the CDR3 reads TGTGCCAGCAGTCACCTAAGCGGAGGCGCGCCTGAAGCTTTCTTT. It yields the protein CASSHLSGGAPEAFF. The rearrangement links TRBV27 to TRBJ1-1; D uncertain. The CDR3 contains 15 residues. V lost 5 bases, J lost 6 bases, and 19 bases lay in between. Germline CDR1 MNHEY, CDR2 SMNVEV (reference sequence).